These T cell receptor beta chains were read from a single sample in a study of shared clonotypes between healthy human individuals. Produced via immunoSEQ multiplex PCR; TCRdb's table is partial and in-frame only. This sample has about 2 million clones, with 85% to 95% found just once. The sequenced sample was naive CD4+ T cells sorted from blood. All receptors come from a man aged 18 to 29 in good health. The CDR3 runs from the conserved cysteine through the conserved F or W. The D gene is left open where the match is weak. Clone size is given for some rows only: seen once, a few or many times, or a class if the clone is expanded.

v_call,clone_size,d_call,cdr3_length,j_call,cdr3_aa,cdr3_nt
TRBV5-1,-,TRBD1,16,TRBJ1-2,CASSFGGTGGAGGYTF,TGCGCCAGCAGCTTTGGCGGGACAGGGGGCGCGGGTGGCTACACCTTC
TRBV5-1,-,TRBD1,15,TRBJ2-7,CASSLSTGGTYEQYF,TGCGCCAGCAGCTTGTCGACAGGGGGAACGTACGAGCAGTACTTC
TRBV5-1,-,-,15,TRBJ2-5,CASSLEGQNQETQYF,TGCGCCAGCAGCTTGGAAGGACAGAACCAAGAGACCCAGTACTTC
TRBV12-5,-,TRBD2,16,TRBJ2-2,CASASAGLAVTGELFF,TGTGCTAGCGCCTCGGCGGGACTAGCGGTCACCGGGGAGCTGTTTTTT
TRBV2,-,-,15,TRBJ2-1,CASGTSRSSYNEQFF,TGTGCCAGCGGTACTAGCAGGAGCTCCTACAATGAGCAGTTCTTC
TRBV30,-,TRBD1,15,TRBJ1-5,CAWRGTEPSRQPQHF,TGTGCCTGGAGAGGGACAGAGCCTTCTCGGCAGCCCCAGCATTTT
TRBV27,-,-,15,TRBJ2-7,CASSLRRGPGYEQYF,TGTGCCAGCAGTCTCCGACGAGGGCCGGGCTACGAGCAGTACTTC
TRBV5-5,-,-,15,TRBJ1-1,CASSLTGSMNTEAFF,TGTGCCAGCAGCTTGACAGGGAGCATGAACACTGAAGCTTTCTTT
TRBV28,-,-,15,TRBJ1-1,CASSLSALGIPEAFF,TGTGCCAGCAGTTTATCGGCTTTGGGGATCCCTGAAGCTTTCTTT
TRBV19,-,TRBD1,15,TRBJ1-5,CASQAAGGSNQPQHF,TGTGCCAGTCAGGCCGCAGGGGGAAGCAATCAGCCCCAGCATTTT
TRBV7-2,-,TRBD2,14,TRBJ2-2,CASSLAGGTGELFF,TGTGCCAGCAGCCTAGCGGGAGGGACCGGGGAGCTGTTTTTT
TRBV7-9,-,TRBD1,13,TRBJ2-2,CASRQGGTGELFF,TGTGCCAGCCGACAGGGTGGCACCGGGGAGCTGTTTTTT
TRBV28,once,-,14,TRBJ1-2,CASSLSDRRYGYTF,TGTGCCAGCAGTTTATCGGACAGACGGTATGGCTACACCTTC